This entry concerns a single T cell receptor beta chain. The antigen it recognizes is unknown. Base qualities are not provided; no much larger clone lies one nucleotide away. CDR1 and CDR2 are read off the germline V gene as ENHRY and SYGVKD. The CDR3 starts with the cysteine, ends with the phenylalanine, and has 13 residues. Only the CDR3 portion is preserved as DNA: 39 bases, with reading frame beginning at the first base. The germline V and J ends show losses of 10 bases and 3 bases respectively, and no gene match explains 9 bases of the junction. Whole blood was collected in K2EDTA tubes by collaborating institutions according to the institutions' own protocols. For TCRbeta analysis, collaborators shipped samples in one of three forms: frozen whole blood, isolated PBMCs, or DNA extracted from either of those sample types. This sample is part of a study of blood T cell repertoires in COVID-19 (dated by TCRdb to about 2020). With respect to the entire study: Samples covering the acute and convalescent phases of COVID-19 were provided by collaborators in the United States, Italy and Spain. The prospective study material was composed of cDNA or gDNA derived from T cells, B-cell-depleted T cells, or PBMCs. Subjects who had been exposed to COVID-19, were actively infected with it, or had recovered from it provided the deeply sampled blood TCRbeta repertoires that made up the dataset. A freely available public database, intended as a resource for researchers studying the immune response to SARS-CoV-2, is where the repertoires were released. The samples were drawn from the first 160 participants of the ongoing ImmuneRACE study and from over a thousand subjects provided by 6 global collaborators. A de-identified subject ID, COVID-19 status, age in years and sex were almost always included in the sample metadata. Where available, HLA class I and class II types were obtained from metadata supplied by the sample provider rather than from assay-based typing.

TCRbeta CDR3 regions were amplified from genomic DNA by means of the immunoSEQ Assay, a bias-controlled multiplex PCR. The study's processing was this. The number of nucleated cells in each sample was estimated by amplification of reference gene primers within the assay. To quantify the absolute abundance of each unique TCRbeta CDR3 rearrangement, sequence reads were collapsed and filtered. For each sample, productive Simpson clonality was calculated as the square root of Simpson's diversity index across productive rearrangements. The table comes from immuneACCESS by way of TCRdb, which keeps in-frame sequences with V and J called. Part of the clones is missing from these tables; in studies checked, under half for an unresolved V gene and the rest for unknown reasons. That table furnishes V, J and clone size, whereas the DNA furnished D and trimming. The sample table lists around 100,000 clones, approximately 80% of them with a count of one. The top ten hold 0.7% to 0.85% of the sample.

What the work shows at the level of the full study, not this receptor alone: The amount of clinical and demographic metadata varied by source and participant and was provided uncurated.

The chain uses TRBV10-3 and TRBJ2-7, with 7 bases in between that match TRBD1. Sequences were obtained from peripheral blood. This TCR was recovered from a woman aged 70 to 79 with acute or convalescent COVID-19. The DNA sequence reads TGTGCCAGTAGGACAGGCCAAGACTACGAGCAGTACTTC. Its translation reads: CASRTGQDYEQYF.